This T cell receptor (beta chain) was captured in a study of T cell repertoires in cytomegalovirus infection. One entry per CDR3 protein, called by TCRdb with MiXCR from the reads. There are about 190,000 distinct CDR3 sequences in the sample; roughly 27% occur only once, and around 29% lies in the top ten. In this sample, this clonotype turned up a few times. Its matching antigen is unknown. The V gene's germline CDR1 is MGHRA and CDR2 YSYEKL. V lost 3 bases, J lost 2 bases, and 17 bases lay in between. This CDR3 has 17 residues. Study results and limitations: Clonotype analysis showed dominance of the ex vivo response by HLA-C-restricted CMV-specific TCR beta clonotypes.

The chain carries TRBV4-1 and TRBJ2-1; D call uncertain. The clonotype originates from a human donor in good health (CMV status not recorded). Some clones in this sample may be carry-over from other donors' samples. The sample comprised PBMCs. For the CDR3, the DNA is TGCGCCAGCAGCCACCTAATTGGGTTAGATGCCTACAATGAGCAGTTCTTC. Translation: CASSHLIGLDAYNEQFF.